Detailed here is one T cell receptor beta chain. Its cognate antigen is unknown. Treatment given: roughly 11-day PBMC culture with coronavirus spike peptide pools or control peptides (ViraFEST assay). The data belong to a study of vaccination and CD4 T cells after COVID-19. Study as a whole: Treatment of control cultures consisted of a CEFX pool, an HIV-1 Nef pool, or no peptide. Study results and limitations: SARS-CoV-2-reactive clonotypes showed a nonsignificant median rise from approximately 21 to 40.

Sequenced with the Oncomine TCR Beta short-read assay was DNA taken from cultured CD4+ T cells. Each CDR3 protein is one row after TCRdb ran MiXCR on the PCR reads. The sample carries about 20,000 distinct CDR3 sequences, about 77% recorded once. Germline-derived CDR1 and CDR2 are SGHTA and FQGTGA. The CDR3 spans 16 residues. Between the trimmed V and J ends, which lost 4 bases and 8 bases, there was a span of 23 bases. Source: CD4+ T cells from blood, cultured in vitro, taken after SARS-CoV-2 vaccination. The clonotype originates from a human donor who received a COVID-19 vaccine. V gene TRBV7-3 combines with J gene TRBJ1-2; D remains unclear. In nucleotides, the CDR3 is TGTGCCAGCAGCTCTGCCCCTGGCAGATACCGCTTGGGCTACACCTTC. It translates to CASSSAPGRYRLGYTF.